The 19 T cell receptor beta chains in this list originate from one sample, sequenced in a study of shared clonotypes between healthy human individuals. The protocol was immunoSEQ multiplex PCR, while the TCRdb copy is restricted to in-frame clones and leaves out a portion. The profile shows some 1.5 million clones, 95% to 99% of them singletons. Sequenced sample: naive CD4+ T cells sorted from blood. Subset indicated: CD45RA+ positively selected. The receptors shown here come from a man aged 30 to 39 in good health.

This chain connects TRBV7-9 to TRBJ2-3; tentatively, D is TRBD2 (6 bases). This CDR3 has 17 amino acids. Trimming took 1 base from V and 3 from J, leaving 17 bases between them. The germline V gene has CDR1 SEHNR and CDR2 FQNEAQ (reference sequence). CDR3: CASSLEGVGSRTDTQYF. As DNA, the CDR3 is TGTGCCAGCAGCTTAGAGGGAGTCGGGAGTCGTACAGATACGCAGTATTTT.

The V and J genes are TRBV14 and TRBJ2-7, with a tentative D call TRBD2 (6 bases). Between the trimmed V and J ends, which lost 1 base and 3 bases, there was a span of 13 bases. The V gene's germline CDR1 is SGHDN and CDR2 FVKESK. The CDR3 has 15 amino acids. In DNA, the CDR3 is TGTGCCAGCAGCCAAGTATTAGCGGCATTCTACGAGCAGTACTTC. Its translation: CASSQVLAAFYEQYF.

A word on this clone: This same CDR3 is encoded by further DNA sequences in the sample. The CDR3 DNA reads as TGTGCCAGCAGCTTAAAGCTGAACACTGAAGCTTTCTTT. As protein: CASSLKLNTEAFF. The chain uses TRBV11-2 and TRBJ1-1; D gene ambiguous. This CDR3 has 13 residues. V was cut by 2 bases and J by 0 bases, with 4 bases left in between. Per the germline V gene, CDR1 is SGHAT and CDR2 is FQNNGV.

This rearrangement joins TRBV18 to TRBJ1-2; D gene ambiguous. Germline-derived CDR1 and CDR2 are KGHSH and LQKENI. The V end lost 4 bases, the J end lost 3 bases, and 12 bases lay between the germline ends. This CDR3 has 14 amino acids. For the CDR3, the DNA is TGTGCCAGCTCACTAACCAGGTCGGACTATGGCTACACCTTC. Translated, it gives CASSLTRSDYGYTF.

The chain couples TRBV5-1 to TRBJ2-7; no reliable D call. V was shortened by 1 base and J by 5 bases, with 10 bases between the two germline ends. The CDR3 is 13 residues long. Germline CDR1 and CDR2: SGHRS and YFSETQ. CDR3 nucleotide sequence: TGCGCCAGCAGCTTGCGACCTAACAACGAGCAGTACTTC. Residues: CASSLRPNNEQYF.

The V gene is TRBV10-2, the J gene TRBJ2-7; the match to TRBD2 covers 11 bases. The J segment lost 1 base and the V segment lost 4 bases, leaving 0 bases of the junction unmatched. The CDR3 has 14 residues. Germline V CDR1 and CDR2: WSHSY, SAAADI. The CDR3 spells CASSVAGGSYEQYF. For the CDR3, the DNA is TGCGCCAGCAGTGTAGCGGGAGGGTCCTACGAGCAGTACTTC.

This chain links TRBV7-9 with TRBJ2-7, with unresolved D. CDR3 length: 14 residues. Germline V CDR1 and CDR2: SEHNR, FQNEAQ (reference sequence). V was cut by 0 bases and J by 4 bases, with 10 bases left in between. The CDR3 protein is CASSLANGLYEQYF. The CDR3 DNA reads as TGTGCCAGCAGCTTAGCCAATGGGTTGTACGAGCAGTACTTC.

The rearrangement uses TRBV10-1 and TRBJ2-2; D gene unclear. Per the germline V gene, CDR1 is WNHNN and CDR2 is SYGVQD (reference sequence). Trimming took off 10 bases at V and 8 bases at J, with 14 bases between the two ends. This CDR3 is built from 12 residues. CDR3 loop: CATARGSGELFF. As DNA, the CDR3 is TGCGCCACCGCCCGTGGTTCAGGGGAGCTGTTTTTT.

The J gene is TRBJ2-7, the V gene TRBV5-1; 7 bases line up with TRBD1. J lost 0 bases, V lost 4 bases, and 7 bases had no gene match. Germline V gene sequence: CDR1 SGHRS, CDR2 YFSETQ. CDR3 length: 15 amino acids. Written as DNA, the CDR3 is TGCGCCAGCAGCAACCGACAGGGAAGCTCCTACGAGCAGTACTTC. Protein product: CASSNRQGSSYEQYF.

CDR3 DNA: TGTGCCAGCAGCGCCTCAACTAGCTACGAGCAGTACTTC. This encodes CASSASTSYEQYF. This rearrangement joins TRBV9 to TRBJ2-7, with D perhaps matching TRBD2 (5 bases). Germline lookup yields CDR1 SGDLS and CDR2 YYNGEE. V shed 3 bases and J shed 3 bases, with 10 bases lying between them. This CDR3 is 13 amino acids long.

This clone was detected only once. The V call is TRBV28, the J call TRBJ2-1; 8 nucleotides line up with TRBD2. The length of the CDR3 is 17 residues. The trim removed 4 bases at V and 5 bases at J, leaving 13 bases unmatched. The germline CDR1 and CDR2 sequences are MDHEN and SYDVKM. The CDR3 coding sequence is TGTGCCAGCAGTTCTCCGGGGTGGCGGGAGGACAACAATGAGCAGTTCTTC. Translated, it gives CASSSPGWREDNNEQFF. The whole variable domain, filled in from reference TRBV28 and TRBJ2-1, reads DVKVTQSSRYLVKRTGEKVFLECVQDMDHENMFWYRQDPGLGLRLIYFSYDVKMKEKGDIPEGYSVSREKKERFSLILESASTNQTSMYLCASSSPGWREDNNEQFFGPGTRLTVL.

This clone was seen once. The junction shows a germline mismatch at one end, possibly a read error. The chain employs TRBV18 and TRBJ2-2; a possible D gene is TRBD1 (6 bases). This CDR3 contains 15 residues. Germline-derived CDR1 and CDR2 are KGHSH and LQKENI. CDR3 region: CASSPRDTFTGELFF. CDR3 DNA sequence: TGTGCCAGCTCGCCACGGGACACCTTCACCGGGGAGCTGTTTTTT.

The genes are TRBV7-6 and TRBJ1-5; D is ambiguous. The CDR3 loop spans 12 amino acids. Germline CDR1 reads SGHVS; CDR2 reads FNYEAQ. Trimming cost V 1 base and J 6 bases, with 4 bases left between them. The CDR3 region is CASSLVSQPQHF. The CDR3 nucleotides are TGTGCCAGCAGCTTAGTAAGTCAGCCCCAGCATTTT.

Of note for this clone: Germline is not matched at one junction end, which may reflect a read error. The chain recombines TRBV7-2 with TRBJ2-3; perhaps TRBD2 as D (5 bases). Germline V lookup: CDR1 SGHTA, CDR2 FQGNSA. This CDR3 has 15 amino acids. DNA for the CDR3: TGTGCCAGCACCGAGGAAGCGGCAAGCACAAATACGCAGTATTTT. Encoded protein: CASTEEAASTNTQYF.

This clone was seen just once. The CDR3 loop is CASSLALAVYNEQFF. CDR3 coding DNA: TGCGCCAGCAGCTTGGCACTAGCGGTATACAATGAGCAGTTCTTC. The rearrangement uses TRBV5-1 and TRBJ2-1, with 8 bases lining up with TRBD2. Germline lookup yields CDR1 SGHRS and CDR2 YFSETQ. Trimming took 0 bases from V and 4 from J; bases not matched to a gene: 3. CDR3 length: 15 residues.

The chain uses TRBV28 and TRBJ1-4; perhaps TRBD1 as D (6 bases). Trimming removed 5 bases from V and 8 bases from J, with 24 bases in between. The length of the CDR3 is 17 residues. Germline V gene data show CDR1 as MDHEN and CDR2 as SYDVKM. DNA of the CDR3: TGTGCCAGCAGTCTCCCAAGGTCGGGGGCTTCAGGGGAAAAACTGTTTTTT. Translated, it gives CASSLPRSGASGEKLFF. Variable domain in full (rest from reference TRBV28 and TRBJ1-4): DVKVTQSSRYLVKRTGEKVFLECVQDMDHENMFWYRQDPGLGLRLIYFSYDVKMKEKGDIPEGYSVSREKKERFSLILESASTNQTSMYLCASSLPRSGASGEKLFFGSGTQLSVL.

The count of this clone is one. The CDR3 DNA is TGTGCCTGGAGCTGGGTGACCTACGAGCAGTACTTC. Translating it yields CAWSWVTYEQYF. V usage is TRBV30 and J usage is TRBJ2-7; D is uncertain. Germline values: CDR1 GTSNPN, CDR2 SVGIG (reference sequence). Trimming left V 3 bases short and J 2 bases short, with 8 bases between. This CDR3 has 12 amino acids.

The gene calls are TRBV29-1 and TRBJ2-2; 8 nucleotides align to TRBD2. The V gene end was trimmed by 5 bases and the J gene end by 2 bases; junction bases not matched to a gene: 16. This CDR3 region has 18 residues. Per germline, CDR1 SQVTM and CDR2 ANQGSEA. The CDR3 sequence: CSVFILRAGGPNTGELFF. CDR3 DNA sequence: TGCAGCGTTTTTATTTTGAGGGCGGGAGGTCCCAACACCGGGGAGCTGTTTTTT.

The chain is built from TRBV30 and TRBJ2-2; D call uncertain. The V end was cut by 0 bases, the J end by 5 bases, with 13 bases between. The germline CDR1 and CDR2 sequences are GTSNPN and SVGIG (reference sequence). The CDR3 has 15 amino acids. Written as DNA, the CDR3 is TGTGCCTGGAGTGTTTTTCTTCTCGGGACCGGGGAGCTGTTTTTT. Amino acids: CAWSVFLLGTGELFF.